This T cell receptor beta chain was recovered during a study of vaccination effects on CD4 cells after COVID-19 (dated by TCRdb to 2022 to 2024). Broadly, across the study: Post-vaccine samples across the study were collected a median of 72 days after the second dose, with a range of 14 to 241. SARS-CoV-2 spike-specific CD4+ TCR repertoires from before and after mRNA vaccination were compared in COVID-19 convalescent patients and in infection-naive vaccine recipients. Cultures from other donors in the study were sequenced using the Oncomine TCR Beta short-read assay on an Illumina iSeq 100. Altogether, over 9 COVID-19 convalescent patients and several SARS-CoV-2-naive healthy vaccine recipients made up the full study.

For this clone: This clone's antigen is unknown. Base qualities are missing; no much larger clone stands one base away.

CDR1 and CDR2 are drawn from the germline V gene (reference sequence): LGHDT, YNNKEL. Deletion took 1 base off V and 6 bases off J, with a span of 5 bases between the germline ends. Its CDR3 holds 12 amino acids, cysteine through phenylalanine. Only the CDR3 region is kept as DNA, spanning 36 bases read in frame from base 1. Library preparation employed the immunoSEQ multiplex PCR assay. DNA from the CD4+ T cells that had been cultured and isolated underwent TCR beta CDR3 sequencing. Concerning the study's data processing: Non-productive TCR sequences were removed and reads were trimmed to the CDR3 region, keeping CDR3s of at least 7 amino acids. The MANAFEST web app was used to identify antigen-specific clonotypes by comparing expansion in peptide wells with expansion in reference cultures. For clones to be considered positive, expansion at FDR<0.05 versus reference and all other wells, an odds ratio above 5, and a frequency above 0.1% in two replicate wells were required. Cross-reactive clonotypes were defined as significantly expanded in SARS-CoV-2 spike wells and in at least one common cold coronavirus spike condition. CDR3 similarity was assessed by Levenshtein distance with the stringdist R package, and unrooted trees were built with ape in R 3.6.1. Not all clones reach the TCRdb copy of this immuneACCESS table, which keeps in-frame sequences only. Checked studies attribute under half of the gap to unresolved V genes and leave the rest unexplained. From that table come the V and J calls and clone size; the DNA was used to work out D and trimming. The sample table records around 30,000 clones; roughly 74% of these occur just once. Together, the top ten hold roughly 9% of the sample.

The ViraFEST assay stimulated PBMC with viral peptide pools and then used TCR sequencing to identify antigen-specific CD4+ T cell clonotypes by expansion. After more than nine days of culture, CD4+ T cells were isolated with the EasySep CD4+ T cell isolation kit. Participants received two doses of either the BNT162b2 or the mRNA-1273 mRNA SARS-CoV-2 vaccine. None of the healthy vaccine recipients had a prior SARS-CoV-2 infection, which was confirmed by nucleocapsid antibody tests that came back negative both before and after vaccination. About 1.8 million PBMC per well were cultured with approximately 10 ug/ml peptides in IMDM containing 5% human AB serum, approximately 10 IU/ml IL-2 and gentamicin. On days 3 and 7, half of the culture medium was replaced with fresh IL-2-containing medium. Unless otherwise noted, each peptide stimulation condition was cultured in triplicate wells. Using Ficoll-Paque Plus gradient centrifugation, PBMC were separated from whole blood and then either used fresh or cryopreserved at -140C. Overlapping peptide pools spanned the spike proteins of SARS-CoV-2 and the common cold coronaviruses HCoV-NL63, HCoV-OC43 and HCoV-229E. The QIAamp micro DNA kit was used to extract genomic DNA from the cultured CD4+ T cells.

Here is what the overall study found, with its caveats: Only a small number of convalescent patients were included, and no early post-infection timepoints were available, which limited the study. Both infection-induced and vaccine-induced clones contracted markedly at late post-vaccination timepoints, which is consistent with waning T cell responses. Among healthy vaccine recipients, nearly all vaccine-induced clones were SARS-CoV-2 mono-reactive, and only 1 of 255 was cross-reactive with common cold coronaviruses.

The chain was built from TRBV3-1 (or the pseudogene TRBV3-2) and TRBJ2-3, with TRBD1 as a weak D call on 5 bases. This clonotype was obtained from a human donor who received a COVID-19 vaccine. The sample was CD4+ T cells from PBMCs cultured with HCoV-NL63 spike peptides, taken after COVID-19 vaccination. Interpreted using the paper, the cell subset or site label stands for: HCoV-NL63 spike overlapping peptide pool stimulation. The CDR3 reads CASSQGGDTQYF. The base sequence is TGTGCCAGCAGCCAAGGGGGCGATACGCAGTATTTT.